These 2 T cell receptor beta chains share one sample of origin, sequenced in a study of CD8 T cells in ankylosing spondylitis. Study outcomes and limitations: Characteristic, it appeared, of ankylosing spondylitis blood was a TCR beta motif of about eight highly homologous variants.

MiXCR was run by TCRdb on the 5' RACE reads, yielding one entry per CDR3 protein. The sample records about 210,000 distinct CDR3 sequences, around 7.9% being singletons. No antigen has been identified for these receptors. The sequenced sample consisted of blood, either unsorted or a sorted T cell fraction (not recorded which). The receptors originated from a male donor with ankylosing spondylitis.

This clonotype appeared many times. The rearrangement links TRBV2 to TRBJ2-7; D is uncertain. Germline CDR1 SNHLY, CDR2 FYNNEI. Trimming cost V 6 bases and J 2 bases, with 14 bases left between them. The CDR3 totals 14 residues. CDR3 protein: CASRTEREPYEQYF. The CDR3 coding sequence is TGTGCCAGCAGGACTGAAAGGGAACCCTACGAGCAGTACTTC.

In this sample, this clonotype turned up many times. The chain links TRBV2 to TRBJ2-3; a weak D match, TRBD2 (7 bases). Germline CDR1 is SNHLY and CDR2 is FYNNEI. V was pared by 3 bases and J by 3 bases, with 16 bases between. The CDR3 sequence is 16 residues long. CDR3 amino acids: CASSDLAGAETDTQYF. CDR3 DNA: TGTGCCAGCAGTGACCTTGCGGGGGCAGAGACAGATACGCAGTATTTT.